The 24 T cell receptor beta chains presented below share a single source sample, sequenced in a study of T cell clonality in common variable immunodeficiency. Findings of the study overall: Common variable immunodeficiency TCR beta sequences reportedly had fewer deletions and N-nucleotide insertions.

Profiling relied on immunoSEQ multiplex PCR, and the TCRdb table lists in-frame clones only, not all of them. The record shows approximately 35,000 clones for this sample, with no singletons present. These TCRs' antigens remain unknown. Sequencing used peripheral blood mononuclear cells. Source of these receptors: a human donor with common variable immunodeficiency.

Only a few counts were recorded for this clone. The CDR3 end lies 3 residues beyond the end of the read and is filled in from the germline J gene. The V gene is TRBV18, the J gene TRBJ1-2; D might be TRBD1 (6 bases). This CDR3 is built from 19 residues. Germline loops: CDR1 KGHSH, CDR2 LQKENI. Trimming shortened V by 0 bases and J by 2 bases, and 22 bases separated the two germline ends. The covered CDR3 bases are TGTGCCAGCTCACCACCGTCGGCGGGGGCGGGCCTATTAAACTATGGC. Translated: CASSPPSAGAGLLNYG. The whole CDR3 reads CASSPPSAGAGLLNYGYTF.

On this clone: With the read ending 3 residues before the CDR3 end, the germline J gene is used to fill in that end. This sequence joins TRBV18 and TRBJ2-3; D may be TRBD1 (5 bases). CDR1 is KGHSH, CDR2 LQKENI, per germline. The CDR3 loop spans 15 amino acids. The V and J ends lost 6 bases and 6 bases respectively, with 19 bases between them. The CDR3 bases that were read are TGTGCCAGCTCTAATACTGTCACGTCAGGGGATACG. This gives the protein CASSNTVTSGDT. The whole CDR3 sequence is CASSNTVTSGDTQYF. The variable domain in full, completed from reference TRBV18 and TRBJ2-3, reads NAGVMQNPRHLVRRRGQEARLRCSPMKGHSHVYWYRQLPEEGLKFMVYLQKENIIDESGMPKERFSAEFPKEGPSILRIQQVVRGDSAAYFCASSNTVTSGDTQYFGPGTRLTVL.

In its sample, this clone was seen many times. The CDR3 end lies 3 residues beyond the end of the read and is filled in from the germline J gene. V gene TRBV7-3 combines with J gene TRBJ2-2; D is unclear. Trimming removed 6 bases from V and 6 bases from J, with 5 bases in between. CDR1 and CDR2 from the germline V gene are SGHTA and FQGTGA. CDR3 length: 11 residues. The CDR3 region is CASRGAGELFF. The covered CDR3 bases are TGTGCCAGCAGAGGTGCCGGGGAG.

This clone was observed many times. The CDR3 goes on 3 residues after the read ends, and that part is filled in from the germline J gene. The chain uses TRBV20-1 and TRBJ2-6; 7 bases fit TRBD1. V was pared by 3 bases and J by 2 bases, with 7 bases of the junction left unmatched. CDR3 length: 16 amino acids. Germline CDR1 is DFQATT and CDR2 is SNEGSKA (reference sequence). The sequenced part of the CDR3 DNA is TGCAGTGCTAGGGATCCCCAGGGGGCTGGGGCCAACGTC. This translates into CSARDPQGAGANV. Given in full, the CDR3 is CSARDPQGAGANVLTF.

This clone was picked up many times. With the read ending 3 residues before the CDR3 end, the germline J gene is used to fill in that end. The gene calls are TRBV15 and TRBJ1-5; 7 bases align to TRBD1. The CDR3 runs 14 residues. The junction had 8 bases not matched to a gene; V was cut back by 3 bases and J by 9 bases. CDR1 is LNHNV, CDR2 YYDKDF, per germline (reference sequence). The covered CDR3 bases are TGTGCCACCAGCAGGGAGACAGGGAACTGGCCC. As protein: CATSRETGNWP. The whole CDR3 reads CATSRETGNWPQHF. The variable domain in full, with the rest retrieved from reference TRBV15 and TRBJ1-5, is DAMVIQNPRYQVTQFGKPVTLSCSQTLNHNVMYWYQQKSSQAPKLLFHYYDKDFNNEADTPDNFQSRRPNTSFCFLDIRSPGLGDTAMYLCATSRETGNWPQHFGDGTRLSIL.

As regards this clone: The read terminates 3 residues before the CDR3 end, so the remaining end is supplied by the germline J gene. The chain carries TRBV6-1 and TRBJ1-2; perhaps TRBD1 as D (6 bases). V lost 2 bases to trimming and J lost 5 bases, with 24 bases between them. Germline values: CDR1 MNHNS, CDR2 SASEGT. The length of the CDR3 is 18 residues. The CDR3: CASSESTRQRTAEYGYTF. CDR3 DNA (partial): TGTGCCAGCAGTGAATCAACTCGACAGCGGACAGCGGAATATGGC.

On this clone itself: Read coverage stops 3 residues before the CDR3 terminus; the germline J gene supplies the remainder. The rearrangement links TRBV19 to TRBJ2-1; D might be TRBD1 (5 bases). The germline CDR1 and CDR2 sequences are LNHDA and SQIVND (reference sequence). CDR3 length: 14 amino acids. The V gene lost 10 bases and the J gene lost 2 bases, with 15 bases spanning the gap. Here the CDR3 reads CATSWTLPYNEQFF. CDR3 DNA (partial): TGTGCCACCTCCTGGACATTGCCCTACAATGAG.

Comment on this clone: The read stops 3 residues short of the end of the CDR3; the missing end is completed from the germline J gene. The chain recombines TRBV19 with TRBJ1-4; the match to TRBD1 covers 9 bases. This CDR3 is built from 16 residues. The J segment lost 2 bases and the V segment lost 6 bases, leaving 7 bases of the junction unmatched. In germline, CDR1 is LNHDA, CDR2 SQIVND (reference sequence). CDR3 DNA, as far as it was read: TGTGCCAGTAGCCCCGGGACAGGGTTGACTAATGAAAAA. Translating gives CASSPGTGLTNEK. The complete CDR3 sequence is CASSPGTGLTNEKLFF.

In this sample, this clone turned up a few times. From the germline J gene comes the end of the CDR3, since the read stops 3 residues before it. The genes are TRBV30 and TRBJ2-5; D call uncertain. Deletions cut 8 bases from V and 4 bases from J, with 11 bases between. Germline CDR1 reads GTSNPN; CDR2 reads SVGIG (reference sequence). The CDR3 sequence is 11 residues long. This CDR3 is CALVGLETQYF. The CDR3 DNA, read in part, is TGTGCCCTGGTTGGCTTAGAGACC.

This clone was seen at least ten times. The missing CDR3 end, 3 residues past where the read stops, is filled in from the germline J gene. The chain carries TRBV5-1 and TRBJ2-4, with unresolved D. The CDR3 length is 13 residues. Germline values: CDR1 SGHRS, CDR2 YFSETQ. The V end lost 0 bases, the J end lost 6 bases, and 7 bases lay between the germline ends. The sequenced CDR3 bases are TGCGCCAGCAGCTTGGGCGCCGGAAACATT. Its translation: CASSLGAGNI. Given in full, the CDR3 is CASSLGAGNIQYF.

This clone was detected many times. The read ends 3 residues early relative to the CDR3; the germline J gene fills the gap. The chain employs TRBV5-1 and TRBJ1-1, with D possibly matching TRBD1 (5 bases). V shed 0 bases and J shed 0 bases, with 9 bases lying between them. CDR1 and CDR2 (germline): SGHRS, YFSETQ. There are 15 residues in the CDR3. This CDR3 reads CASSLVGGMNTEAFF. CDR3 DNA (partial): TGCGCCAGCAGCTTGGTTGGGGGGATGAACACTGAA.

About this clone itself: The read halts 3 residues ahead of the CDR3 end, with the missing end drawn from the germline J gene. J is TRBJ2-3 and V is TRBV18; TRBD2 matches at 11 bases. CDR1 KGHSH and CDR2 LQKENI come from the germline V gene. The trim removed 1 base at V and 4 bases at J, leaving 4 bases unmatched. The CDR3 sequence is 16 residues long. Partial CDR3 DNA: TGTGCCAGCTCACCACTAGCGGGGGGGCCAGCAGATACG. Protein: CASSPLAGGPADT. The whole CDR3 sequence reads CASSPLAGGPADTQYF.

As for this clone: The sequenced fragment ends 3 residues before the CDR3 boundary, so the rest is inferred from the germline J gene. The rearrangement links TRBV30 to TRBJ1-6; no definite D call. This CDR3 has 12 residues. CDR1 GTSNPN and CDR2 SVGIG come from the germline V gene (reference sequence). Trimming removed 0 bases at V and 10 bases at J, with 7 bases between. The CDR3 reads CAWSVQRSPLHF. CDR3 bases read: TGTGCCTGGAGTGTGCAGAGGTCACCC.

In its sample, this clone was seen a few times. Partial CDR3 DNA: TGTGCCAGTAGTATAGTAGCGGGGGGGCCAAATACG. The encoded protein is CASSIVAGGPNT. The whole CDR3 protein is CASSIVAGGPNTQYF. This chain connects TRBV19 to TRBJ2-3; 11 nucleotides agree with TRBD2. The read ends 3 residues before the CDR3 terminus; that terminus is restored from the germline J gene. The ends lost 1 base at V and 7 bases at J; junction bases unmatched: 4. This CDR3 spans 15 amino acids. Germline V gives CDR1 LNHDA, CDR2 SQIVND (reference sequence).

Notes on this clone: The read halts 3 residues ahead of the CDR3 end, with the missing end drawn from the germline J gene. This rearrangement joins TRBV18 to TRBJ1-1, with TRBD1 matching 8 bases. The CDR3 has 18 residues. CDR1 KGHSH and CDR2 LQKENI come from the germline V gene. The J segment lost 3 bases and the V segment lost 2 bases, leaving 14 bases of the junction unmatched. The sequenced part of the CDR3 DNA is TGTGCCAGCTCACCAATCGGGCAGGGGGCGGCGGGCGACACTGAA. It specifies CASSPIGQGAAGDTE. The entire CDR3 sequence reads CASSPIGQGAAGDTEAFF.

This clone is labeled medium-sized. The read gets to within 3 residues of the CDR3 end, and the germline J gene fills in the rest. The chain combines TRBV20-1 with TRBJ2-7; no definite D call. The V gene lost 0 bases and the J gene lost 5 bases, with 17 bases spanning the gap. Germline CDR1 DFQATT, CDR2 SNEGSKA (reference sequence). CDR3 size: 15 residues. Incomplete CDR3 DNA: TGCAGTGCTAGAGATCTCAATAGGGCCACCAACGAG. Its protein is CSARDLNRATNE. The full CDR3 sequence reads CSARDLNRATNEQYF.

In its sample, this clone was seen a few times. CDR3 sequence: CATRSGVSYNEQFF. Incomplete CDR3 DNA: TGTGCCACTCGATCGGGGGTATCCTACAATGAG. The V and J genes are TRBV19 and TRBJ2-1; weak D call: TRBD2 (6 bases). The read ends 3 residues before the CDR3 terminus; that terminus is restored from the germline J gene. The CDR3 totals 14 residues. Trimming cost V 10 bases and J 1 base, with 14 bases left between them. Germline CDR1 reads LNHDA; CDR2 reads SQIVND (reference sequence).

Details on this clone: The read is 3 residues too short to cover the CDR3 end, so that end is filled in from the germline J gene. The rearrangement joins TRBV20-1 to TRBJ1-5, with D possibly matching TRBD1 (6 bases). CDR3 length: 13 amino acids. V was shortened by 3 bases and J by 5 bases, with 11 bases between the two germline ends. Germline V gives CDR1 DFQATT, CDR2 SNEGSKA (reference sequence). The sequenced part of the CDR3 DNA is TGCAGTGCTAGGGGGACACTAGATCAGCCC. Translating gives CSARGTLDQP. The whole CDR3 is CSARGTLDQPQHF.

The table lists this clone with a few counts. Read data end 3 residues before the CDR3 end; the end is taken from the germline J gene. The chain employs TRBV7-8 and TRBJ1-6; D possibly corresponds to TRBD1 (6 bases). Germline V CDR1 and CDR2: SGHVS, FQNEAQ. V shed 1 base and J shed 9 bases, with 10 bases lying between them. The CDR3 spans 14 residues. Incomplete CDR3 DNA: TGTGCCAGCAGCTTAGGGGTGGGGGCTTCACCC. It encodes CASSLGVGASP. The full CDR3 protein is CASSLGVGASPLHF.

This clone came up many times. One end of the junction is discordant with germline, which a read error may explain. From the germline J gene comes the end of the CDR3, since the read stops 3 residues before it. The genes are TRBV18 and TRBJ2-1, with D possibly TRBD1 on 5 matching bases. CDR3 length: 17 residues. Per germline, CDR1 KGHSH and CDR2 LQKENI. The CDR3 bases that were read are TGTGCCAGCTCGCCACAAAAGGGGAAGGGGTCCTACAATGAG. Its protein product is CASSPQKGKGSYNE. The complete CDR3 protein is CASSPQKGKGSYNEQFF.

This clone was seen more than once but under ten times. The read comes to an end 3 residues before the CDR3 does, leaving the germline J gene to fill in the end. Other DNA sequences in this sample translate to the same CDR3. The rearrangement links TRBV18 to TRBJ1-2; 8 nucleotides match TRBD1. The CDR3 loop spans 13 amino acids. The germline gives CDR1 KGHSH, CDR2 LQKENI. The CDR3 DNA, read in part, is TGTGCCAGCTCACCTGGACAGGGAGGCGGC. It codes for CASSPGQGGG. The entire CDR3 protein reads CASSPGQGGGYTF.

In its sample, this clone was seen many times. The read finishes 3 residues shy of the CDR3 end, and the germline J gene is used to complete it. This rearrangement joins TRBV19 to TRBJ1-1; 7 positions match TRBD1. The trim removed 7 bases at V and 1 base at J, leaving 15 bases unmatched. The CDR3 is made up of 17 amino acids. From germline, CDR1 is LNHDA and CDR2 SQIVND (reference sequence). CDR3 DNA (partial): TGTGCCAGTATACGATTTGGTGAGGGACAGACGAACACTGAA. Its protein product is CASIRFGEGQTNTE. The whole CDR3 reads CASIRFGEGQTNTEAFF.

This clone was seen a handful of times. The read ends 3 residues before the CDR3 terminus; that terminus is restored from the germline J gene. This chain connects TRBV19 to TRBJ1-2; TRBD1 might be the D (5 bases). Looked up from germline, CDR1 is LNHDA and CDR2 is SQIVND (reference sequence). Trimming shortened V by 5 bases and J by 4 bases, and 17 bases separated the two germline ends. The length of the CDR3 is 15 residues. The CDR3 loop reads CASSPRGSGAYGYTF. The CDR3 bases that were read are TGTGCCAGTAGTCCCCGAGGGTCTGGGGCCTATGGC.

A note on this clone: Sequencing ends 3 residues short of the CDR3 end; the germline J gene provides the rest. The rearrangement joins TRBV19 to TRBJ2-5; the D gene is possibly TRBD1 (5 bases). This CDR3 region has 17 residues. Deletions cut 0 bases from V and 2 bases from J, with 16 bases between. Germline loops: CDR1 LNHDA, CDR2 SQIVND (reference sequence). The CDR3 loop reads CASSIEHLWGRQETQYF. The part of the CDR3 DNA that was read is TGTGCCAGTAGTATAGAACACCTATGGGGCCGTCAAGAGACC.